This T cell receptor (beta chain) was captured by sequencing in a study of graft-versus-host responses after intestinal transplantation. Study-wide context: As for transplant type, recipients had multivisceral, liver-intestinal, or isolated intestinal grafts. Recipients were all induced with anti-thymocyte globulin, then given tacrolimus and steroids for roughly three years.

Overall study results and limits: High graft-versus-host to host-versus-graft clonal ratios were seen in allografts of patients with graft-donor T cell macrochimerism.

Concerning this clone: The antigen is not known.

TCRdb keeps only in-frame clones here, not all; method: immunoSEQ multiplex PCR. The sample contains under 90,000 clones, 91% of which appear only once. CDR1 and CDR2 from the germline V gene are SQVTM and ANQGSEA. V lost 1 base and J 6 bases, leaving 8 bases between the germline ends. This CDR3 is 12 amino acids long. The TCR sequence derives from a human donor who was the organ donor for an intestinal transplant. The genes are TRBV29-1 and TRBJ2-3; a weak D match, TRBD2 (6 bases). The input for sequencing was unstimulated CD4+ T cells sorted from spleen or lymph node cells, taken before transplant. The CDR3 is CSVEAGADTQYF. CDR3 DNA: TGCAGCGTTGAAGCGGGAGCCGATACGCAGTATTTT.